The 15 T cell receptor beta chains below come from one sample, sequenced in a study of HIV-infected patients and healthy controls. TCRdb reprocessed the 5' RACE reads with MiXCR, giving one entry per CDR3 protein. This table has about 18,000 distinct CDR3 sequences, over 15% appearing once. The sequenced sample was CD8+ T cells from blood. The receptors were sampled from a human donor in good health.

This clonotype has more than one count but fewer than ten. V is TRBV4-2 and J is TRBJ1-2, with 9 bases identical to TRBD1. CDR3 size: 14 residues. Germline V gives CDR1 LGHNA, CDR2 YNFKEQ. V lost 4 bases and J lost 5; bases outside the gene matches: 5. Written as DNA, the CDR3 is TGTGCCAGCAGCCCCGGACAGGGGATGTATGGCTACACCTTC. Translating it yields CASSPGQGMYGYTF.

The rearrangement joins TRBV13 to TRBJ2-3; D gene ambiguous. Germline V gene sequence: CDR1 PRHDT, CDR2 FYEKMQ (reference sequence). Trimming stripped 0 bases from V and 2 bases from J, with 12 bases between. The CDR3 totals 16 residues. This chain's CDR3 is CASSLGVLGLTDTQYF. In DNA form, the CDR3 reads TGTGCCAGCAGCTTAGGCGTACTCGGTCTCACAGATACGCAGTATTTT.

This clonotype was counted only a few times. The CDR3 nucleotides read TGTGCCACCAGCAGAGGGACAGGGAGGGACAATCAGCCCCAGCATTTT. It translates to CATSRGTGRDNQPQHF. The chain combines TRBV15 with TRBJ1-5; 8 nucleotides align to TRBD1. The junction had 5 bases not matched to a gene; V was cut back by 1 base and J by 3 bases. Germline lookup yields CDR1 LNHNV and CDR2 YYDKDF (reference sequence). The CDR3 is 16 amino acids.

This clonotype appeared a few times. The V call is TRBV7-9, the J call TRBJ1-4; D uncertain. Germline CDR1 reads SEHNR; CDR2 reads FQNEAQ (reference sequence). There are 12 residues in the CDR3. V was clipped by 2 bases and J by 8 bases, with 6 bases between them. CDR3 sequence reads: CASSLSAEKLFF. The CDR3 coding sequence is TGTGCCAGCAGCTTATCCGCCGAAAAACTGTTTTTT.

This clonotype was seen a few times. DNA of the CDR3: TGTGCCAGCAGCCTAGGGGGTCGGGACACTGAAGCTTTCTTT. This gives the protein CASSLGGRDTEAFF. V is TRBV7-9 and J is TRBJ1-1, with D possibly being TRBD1 (6 bases). Germline V gene lookup returns CDR1 SEHNR and CDR2 FQNEAQ (reference sequence). The germline V and J ends were trimmed by 5 bases and 3 bases, with 13 bases remaining between them. The CDR3 spans 14 residues.

This chain connects TRBV7-9 to TRBJ2-1; 9 bases line up with TRBD2. After removal of 6 bases from V and 8 bases from J, the junction contained 5 bases not matched to a gene. CDR3 length equals 13 residues. Germline values: CDR1 SEHNR, CDR2 FQNEAQ (reference sequence). CDR3 loop: CASRTKREDEQFF. For the CDR3, the DNA is TGTGCCAGCAGGACTAAGCGGGAGGATGAGCAGTTCTTC.

This clonotype was detected a few times. The chain uses TRBV5-6 and TRBJ1-4; TRBD1 aligns across 8 bases. The CDR3 is 15 residues long. After removal of 3 bases from V and 4 bases from J, the junction contained 5 bases not matched to a gene. CDR1 SGHDT and CDR2 YYEEEE come from the germline V gene. The CDR3 spells CASSSLTGDNEKLFF. CDR3 nucleotide sequence: TGTGCCAGCAGCTCCTTGACAGGGGATAATGAAAAACTGTTTTTT.

The table lists this clonotype with many counts. The CDR3, as DNA: TGTGCCAGCAGTTACTCATTGCAGGGGTCCGGGGAGCTGTTTTTT. Its translation is CASSYSLQGSGELFF. This chain uses TRBV6-2 or TRBV6-3 with TRBJ2-2; weak D call: TRBD1 (6 bases). CDR1 and CDR2 (germline): MNHEY, SVGEGT. This CDR3 spans 15 amino acids. The V end was cut by 0 bases, the J end by 6 bases, with 11 bases between.

The table lists this clonotype with a few counts. V gene TRBV11-3 combines with J gene TRBJ1-1; no definite D call. Trimming left V 5 bases short and J 4 bases short, with 8 bases between. The CDR3 spans 12 residues. Germline lookup yields CDR1 SGHNT and CDR2 YENEEA. CDR3 coding DNA: TGTGCCAGCAGCCCGAGCCCCACTGAAGCTTTCTTT. It codes for CASSPSPTEAFF.

The gene calls are TRBV27 and TRBJ2-3; TRBD2 is a possible D gene (6 bases). Germline V CDR1 and CDR2: MNHEY, SMNVEV (reference sequence). Trimming removed 4 bases at V and 3 bases at J, with 14 bases between. CDR3 length equals 15 residues. The CDR3 DNA is TGTGCCAGCAGTTCGCGACTAGGGAGAACAGATACGCAGTATTTT. Translated, it gives CASSSRLGRTDTQYF.

At least ten counts were recorded for this clonotype. The chain has TRBV13 and TRBJ2-5; possible D gene TRBD2, 5 bases. The germline V gene encodes CDR1 PRHDT and CDR2 FYEKMQ (reference sequence). V lost 4 bases, J lost 0 bases, and 9 bases lay in between. The CDR3 loop spans 14 amino acids. The CDR3 protein is CASSSAVHQETQYF. For the CDR3, the DNA is TGTGCCAGCAGCTCAGCGGTCCACCAAGAGACCCAGTACTTC.

This chain connects TRBV29-1 to TRBJ2-3; maybe TRBD2 (6 bases). With 7 bases removed from V and 0 bases from J, the gap between germline ends came to 14 bases. The CDR3 contains 14 residues. Looked up from germline, CDR1 is SQVTM and CDR2 is ANQGSEA. As DNA, the CDR3 is TGCAGCGCTGTTGGAGCGGGTAGCACAGATACGCAGTATTTT. Protein product: CSAVGAGSTDTQYF.

This clonotype was observed many times. The V and J genes are TRBV7-8 and TRBJ2-1, with 7 bases fitting TRBD2. In germline, CDR1 is SGHVS, CDR2 FQNEAQ. V was clipped by 5 bases and J by 8 bases; unmatched bases: 12. The CDR3 extends over 15 amino acids. In DNA form, the CDR3 reads TGTGCCAGCAGCCCGACTAGCCCGGCTGGCGATGAGCAGTTCTTC. As protein: CASSPTSPAGDEQFF.

In this sample, this clonotype turned up a few times. The rearrangement uses TRBV4-2 and TRBJ2-7, with no clear D. Deletions cut 3 bases from V and 2 bases from J, with 20 bases between. The germline gives CDR1 LGHNA, CDR2 YNFKEQ. The CDR3 spans 17 residues. CDR3 protein: CASSHGKTSGVTYEQYF. CDR3 nucleotides: TGTGCCAGCAGCCACGGAAAGACGTCTGGCGTAACCTACGAGCAGTACTTC.

The chain links TRBV12-3 or TRBV12-4 to TRBJ2-1; D not certain. Trimming shortened V by 5 bases and J by 5 bases, and 10 bases separated the two germline ends. This CDR3 contains 13 residues. CDR3 sequence (DNA): TGTGCCAGCAGTGCCCTTTCGAACAATGAGCAGTTCTTC. This translates into CASSALSNNEQFF.